The next 2 T cell receptor beta chains were all read from a single sample in a study of blood T cell repertoires in COVID-19. Profiled with immunoSEQ multiplex PCR; TCRdb holds only in-frame clones, not every one. There are about 170,000 clones in the sample; 79% occur only once, and 15% to 20% lies in the top ten. The sample comprised PBMCs or T cells enriched from blood (not recorded which). Receptors were obtained from a woman between 70 and 85 years old in a cohort exposed to, infected with or recovered from COVID-19 (not recorded which).

This clone was picked up a small number of times. The chain has TRBV28 and TRBJ2-1; 16 bases are a match to TRBD2. This CDR3 has 16 residues. Germline-derived CDR1 and CDR2 are MDHEN and SYDVKM. V dropped 5 bases and J dropped 6; count of bases not matched to a gene: 4. The CDR3 loop is CASSGTSGRATNEQFF. The CDR3 DNA is TGTGCCAGCAGTGGGACTAGCGGGAGGGCAACCAATGAGCAGTTCTTC.

This clone was recorded many times. This sequence joins TRBV6-5 and TRBJ1-5, with D hard to call. V was trimmed by 0 bases and J by 0 bases, leaving 9 bases between them. There are 16 residues in the CDR3. In germline, CDR1 is MNHEY, CDR2 SVGAGI. The CDR3: CASSYSGAHSNQPQHF. The CDR3 DNA is TGTGCCAGCAGTTACTCGGGCGCGCATAGCAATCAGCCCCAGCATTTT.